The 22 T cell receptor beta chains given below trace back to one sample, sequenced in a study of tumor and adjacent non-tumor tissue in lung cancer. RNA was extracted from bulk tissue without any cell sorting. Distant lung tissue was collected more than 3 cm away from the tumor edge. TCRbeta libraries were built with three rounds of nested PCR, modified from ARM-PCR. From the multiplex PCR reads, TCRdb called clonotypes with MiXCR, one entry per CDR3 protein. The sample lists 75,000 to 95,000 distinct CDR3 sequences; 65% to 80% were seen once. Source material: distant non-tumor lung tissue. The receptors were sampled from a woman between 45 and 65 years old with non-small cell lung cancer.

This clonotype was recorded many times. This chain connects TRBV11-2 to TRBJ2-7, with 9 bases matching TRBD2. Germline trimming cut 5 bases from V and 2 bases from J; bases unmatched to any gene: 7. This CDR3 has 15 residues. Germline CDR1 SGHAT, CDR2 FQNNGV. The CDR3 region has the DNA TGTGCCAGCAGCCCGCGACTAGCGGATCCCTACGAGCAGTACTTC. Residues: CASSPRLADPYEQYF. The full variable domain, completed using reference TRBV11-2 and TRBJ2-7, is EAGVAQSPRYKIIEKRQSVAFWCNPISGHATLYWYQQILGQGPKLLIQFQNNGVVDDSQLPKDRFSAERLKGVDSTLKIQPAKLEDSAVYLCASSPRLADPYEQYFGPGTRLTVT.

Of note for this clonotype: Mismatch with germline at one junction end may stem from a read error. The V call is TRBV29-1, the J call TRBJ1-2; weak D call: TRBD1 (5 bases). This CDR3 comprises 18 residues. Germline-derived CDR1 and CDR2 are SQVTM and ANQGSEA. The CDR3 DNA follows: TGCAGTGTTGAGCCCCCCACGGGAAAAGGGGAGAAAGGATGGGGCTACGCCTTC. This encodes CSVEPPTGKGEKGWGYAF.

A note on this clonotype: This CDR3 fails to terminate in the conserved phenylalanine or tryptophan, so it likely reflects a read error. This sequence joins TRBV7-9 and TRBJ2-2; D is undetermined. The CDR3 covers 15 residues. Trimming pared 8 bases from V and 2 bases from J, leaving 15 bases between. Looked up from germline, CDR1 is SEHNR and CDR2 is FQNEAQ (reference sequence). The CDR3, as DNA: TGTGCCAGCCGCCCCTCGGCCCTCAACACCGGGGAGCTGTTTCTT. It translates to CASRPSALNTGELFL.

On this clonotype itself: Because the CDR3 is missing its conserved closing phenylalanine or tryptophan, this is likely a read error. The chain couples TRBV4-1 to TRBJ2-1; a possible D gene is TRBD2 (6 bases). Germline V gene lookup returns CDR1 MGHRA and CDR2 YSYEKL. Trimming took 0 bases from V and 13 from J, leaving 19 bases between them. CDR3 length: 15 residues. The CDR3 DNA reads as TGCGCCAGCAGCCAAGATACGGGGTTTAGCGGAGATCAGTTCTAC. Translating gives CASSQDTGFSGDQFY.

This clonotype has at least ten counts. The genes are TRBV4-1 and TRBJ1-6; 7 positions agree with TRBD1. V lost 4 bases and J lost 5; bases outside the gene matches: 5. The CDR3 is made up of 15 amino acids. Germline loops: CDR1 MGHRA, CDR2 YSYEKL. The CDR3: CASSRQGGDNSPLHF. The CDR3 nucleotides are TGCGCCAGCAGCCGACAGGGAGGCGATAATTCACCCCTCCACTTT.

This clonotype was seen a single time. The CDR3 ends on some other residue instead of the conserved phenylalanine or tryptophan, so this is likely a read error. The gene calls are TRBV11-2 and TRBJ2-7; D is unclear. The CDR3 runs 12 residues. Looked up from germline, CDR1 is SGHAT and CDR2 is FQNNGV. The chain's CDR3 is CASNLSSWEQYI. CDR3 coding DNA: TGTGCCAGCAACTTAAGCAGCTGGGAGCAGTACATC.

A note on this clonotype: At one boundary the junction diverges from the germline segment, which might be a read error. This rearrangement joins TRBV6-2 or TRBV6-3 to TRBJ2-1, with D hard to call. Germline V gene data show CDR1 as MNHEY and CDR2 as SVGEGT. The CDR3 covers 13 residues. CDR3 residues: CVSSLAPYSEQFF. The DNA for the CDR3 is TGTGTCAGTAGTTTAGCCCCTTACAGTGAGCAGTTCTTC.

This clonotype was seen a few times. The germline gene is not matched at one end of the junction; a read error may be the cause. The V gene is TRBV5-4, the J gene TRBJ2-5; D is perhaps TRBD2 (7 bases). From germline, CDR1 is SGHNT and CDR2 YYREEE (reference sequence). The CDR3 runs to 14 residues. This CDR3 reads CTSSSAGAVETQYF. CDR3 bases: TGTACCAGCAGCTCCGCGGGGGCTGTAGAGACCCAGTACTTC.

About this clonotype itself: Sequence at one end of the junction differs from germline and may be a read error. The chain couples TRBV12-3 or TRBV12-4 to TRBJ1-5; no definite D call. CDR3 length: 13 residues. The CDR3 spells CASSQNGNRPQHF. Written as DNA, the CDR3 is TGTGCCAGCAGTCAGAATGGTAATCGGCCCCAGCATTTT.

This clonotype was counted ten times or more. The rearrangement links TRBV10-3 to TRBJ2-7; 9 bases line up with TRBD1. The trim removed 5 bases at V and 3 bases at J, leaving 5 bases unmatched. This CDR3 comprises 14 residues. Germline CDR1 is ENHRY and CDR2 is SYGVKD. CDR3 sequence reads: CAISSGTGIYEQYF. The CDR3 nucleotides read TGTGCCATCAGTTCCGGGACAGGGATCTACGAGCAGTACTTC.

A note on this clonotype: One end of the junction does not line up with germline, which may come from a read error. The CDR3 reads CASSEEGGTTIYF. The CDR3 bases are TGTGCCAGCAGTGAAGAAGGAGGAACCACCATATATTTT. The rearrangement links TRBV6-1 to TRBJ1-3; D not certain. The germline gives CDR1 MNHNS, CDR2 SASEGT. The CDR3 spans 13 residues.

The CDR3 DNA sequence: TGTGCCAGCTCACCAAATCGGTCCAATCAGCCCCAGCATTTT. Its protein is CASSPNRSNQPQHF. This chain uses TRBV18 with TRBJ1-5; D not certain. The CDR3 consists of 14 residues. Germline CDR1 is KGHSH and CDR2 is LQKENI. Trimming took 2 bases from V and 3 from J, leaving 8 bases between them.

Turning to this clonotype: The germline gene is not matched at one end of the junction; a read error may be the cause. The V gene is TRBV6-5, the J gene TRBJ2-2; either TRBD1 or TRBD2 may fit D (5 bases each). The CDR3 extends over 16 amino acids. Germline CDR1 is MNHEY and CDR2 is SVGAGI. The chain's CDR3 is CASGYEGPHNGGELFF. DNA for the CDR3: TGTGCCAGCGGTTATGAGGGACCGCATAACGGCGGGGAGCTGTTTTTT.

Details on this clonotype: In this CDR3 the conserved last residue, phenylalanine or tryptophan, is missing, so a read error is likely. The gene calls are TRBV10-2 and TRBJ2-1, with TRBD1 matching over 10 bases. This CDR3 has 15 residues. Germline CDR1 WSHSY, CDR2 SAAADI. The CDR3 here is CASNGTGVGHNEQFL. CDR3 sequence (DNA): TGCGCCAGCAACGGGACAGGGGTGGGTCACAATGAACAGTTCCTC.

For this clonotype: Germline and junction disagree at one end, which may indicate a read error. The V and J genes are TRBV6-6 and TRBJ2-1; D unclear. Germline loops: CDR1 MNHNY, CDR2 SVGAGI (reference sequence). CDR3 length equals 14 residues. CDR3 region: CASRPRHLFNEQFF. Written as DNA, the CDR3 is TGTGCCAGCAGGCCTCGACATCTTTTCAATGAACAGTTCTTC.

This clonotype was counted only a few times. The junction departs from germline at one end; a sequencing error may be responsible. The chain has TRBV29-1 and TRBJ2-7, with 7 bases matching TRBD2. Germline lookup yields CDR1 SQVTM and CDR2 ANQGSEA. This CDR3 has 13 residues. CDR3 nucleotide sequence: TGCAGTGTTGCGGCGGGAGAGGAGATCGAGCAGTACTTC. Encoded protein: CSVAAGEEIEQYF.

This clonotype was seen many times. The chain employs TRBV29-1 and TRBJ1-1; perhaps TRBD1 as D (6 bases). Trimming removed 7 bases at V and 0 bases at J, with 12 bases between. Germline assignment: CDR1 SQVTM and CDR2 ANQGSEA. There are 13 residues in the CDR3. The CDR3: CSAEGHLNTEAFF. CDR3 DNA: TGCAGCGCCGAGGGACACCTGAACACTGAAGCTTTCTTT.

On this clonotype: A much larger clone differs by one base, so this may be a read error. J is TRBJ2-3 and V is TRBV2; D is uncertain. V gave up 8 bases and J gave up 1 base, with 16 bases separating them. Germline V gene sequence: CDR1 SNHLY, CDR2 FYNNEI. The CDR3 runs 15 residues. This CDR3 reads CASCPRNTRTDTQYF. In DNA, the CDR3 is TGTGCCAGCTGTCCACGGAATACCCGCACAGATACGCAGTATTTT.

With respect to this clonotype: A read error may produce the germline difference seen at one junction end. The genes are TRBV4-2 and TRBJ2-7, with TRBD1 identical over 8 bases. CDR1 and CDR2 (germline): LGHNA, YNFKEQ. The CDR3 has 15 amino acids. This CDR3 is CSSSQYRTGIYEQYF. For the CDR3, the DNA is TGTTCCAGCAGCCAATACCGGACAGGGATCTACGAGCAATACTTC.

As regards this clonotype: At one end, the junction sequence differs from germline, possibly due to a read error. J is TRBJ2-5 and V is TRBV6-1; D ambiguous. Germline assignment: CDR1 MNHNS and CDR2 SASEGT. The CDR3 has 13 residues. The CDR3 DNA follows: TGTGCCAACAGTGAAGCGTTCGGCGGGACCCAGTACTTC. This sequence encodes CANSEAFGGTQYF.

Worth noting for this clonotype: A junction boundary mismatches the germline segment, possibly from a read error. The V gene is TRBV6-1, the J gene TRBJ2-3; TRBD1 matches 8 bases. The CDR3 totals 15 residues. The germline gives CDR1 MNHNS, CDR2 SASEGT. CDR3 DNA: TGTCCCAGCAGTCGACAGGCAGGGGGCGCAGATACGCAGTATTTT. It codes for CPSSRQAGGADTQYF.

This clonotype was counted between two and nine times. The chain uses TRBV12-3 or TRBV12-4 and TRBJ2-5; the D is unclear. The germline V and J ends were trimmed by 7 bases and 1 base, with 7 bases remaining between them. The CDR3 contains 12 residues. The chain's CDR3 is CASIWIQETQYF. The CDR3 DNA is TGTGCCAGCATTTGGATCCAAGAGACCCAGTACTTC.